The text below deals with one T cell receptor (beta chain). Germline CDR1 reads SGDLS; CDR2 reads YYNGEE. The CDR3 runs to 15 residues. J lost 0 bases, V lost 2 bases, and 4 bases had no gene match. The data were obtained in a study of CD8 T cells in Susac syndrome. Reverse transcription of roughly 0.5 to 1 ug RNA was carried out with random hexamers. One entry per CDR3 protein, called by TCRdb with MiXCR from the immunoSEQ multiplex PCR reads. The sample gives under 85,000 distinct CDR3 sequences, approximately 93% of which show up once; approximately 1% is in the top ten. The rearrangement uses TRBV9 and TRBJ1-2, with 7 bases aligning to TRBD1. The clonotype comes from a human donor with Susac syndrome. The sample taken for sequencing was CD8+ T cells from PBMCs. In DNA, the CDR3 is TGTGCCAGCAGCGTTGGACAGGACCCTAACTATGGCTACACCTTC. This translates into CASSVGQDPNYGYTF.